Presented here are 20 T cell receptor beta chains from one specimen sequenced in a study of Graves' ophthalmopathy and Graves' hyperthyroidism. Using RNA transcripts, the TCR beta CDR3 regions were amplified. The authors performed first-round RT-PCR with HTBI primers and then a second-round multiplex PCR. TCRdb reprocessed the multiplex PCR reads with MiXCR, giving one entry per CDR3 protein. The sample has just over 400,000 distinct CDR3 sequences; 21% are singletons. Input material: peripheral blood. The receptors shown here come from a woman aged 18-29 years with stable Graves' hyperthyroidism.

This clonotype was observed many times. The chain has TRBV24-1 and TRBJ2-7; D is unresolved. CDR3 length: 14 amino acids. Germline assignment: CDR1 KGHDR and CDR2 SFDVKD. The V gene lost 5 bases and the J gene lost 1 base, with 11 bases spanning the gap. CDR3 DNA sequence: TGTGCCACCAGTGGATCGGGCAAGTCCTACGAGCAGTACTTC. Translating gives CATSGSGKSYEQYF.

This clonotype was observed many times. The CDR3: CASSLYRNQPQHF. CDR3 nucleotide sequence: TGTGCCAGCAGCTTATACAGAAATCAGCCCCAGCATTTT. This chain joins TRBV7-2 and TRBJ1-5; D unclear. This CDR3 contains 13 residues. The germline V gene has CDR1 SGHTA and CDR2 FQGNSA. Trimming stripped 2 bases from V and 4 bases from J, with 6 bases between.

This clonotype occurred many times. This chain links TRBV4-2 with TRBJ2-5, with TRBD1 as a possible D gene (6 bases). CDR3 size: 15 residues. Germline V lookup: CDR1 LGHNA, CDR2 YNFKEQ. The ends were cut back, 1 base at V and 5 bases at J, with 14 bases in the middle. The CDR3 DNA reads TGTGCCAGCAGCCAAGCCATCCCTACAGGGGAGACCCAGTACTTC. It is translated as CASSQAIPTGETQYF.

On this clonotype itself: One junction end disagrees with the germline gene, perhaps due to a read error. The chain links TRBV6-4 to TRBJ2-7, with D unresolved. CDR1 is MRHNA, CDR2 SNTAGT, per germline. The CDR3 covers 12 residues. CDR3 in amino acids: CASSLGPYDQYF. As DNA, the CDR3 is TGTGCCAGCAGTCTCGGGCCCTACGATCAGTACTTC.

In regard to this clonotype: Since no conserved phenylalanine or tryptophan closes the CDR3, a read error is the likely cause. The genes are TRBV5-1 and TRBJ1-2; D might be TRBD1 (6 bases). The CDR3 extends over 15 amino acids. The germline gives CDR1 SGHRS, CDR2 YFSETQ. The V gene lost 1 base and the J gene lost 4 bases, with 14 bases spanning the gap. CDR3: CASSLSGDPFYGYTL. DNA of the CDR3: TGCGCCAGCAGCTTGTCAGGGGACCCCTTCTATGGCTACACCCTC.

V is TRBV11-1 and J is TRBJ2-7; TRBD2 matches 9 bases. CDR3 length: 17 residues. With V trimmed by 4 bases and J by 2 bases, 12 bases remained unmatched. CDR1 and CDR2 (germline): SGHAT, FQDESV (reference sequence). The CDR3 sequence is CASSSQGLADKAYEQYF. The CDR3 DNA follows: TGTGCCAGCAGCTCCCAGGGACTAGCAGACAAAGCCTACGAGCAGTACTTC.

This clonotype occurred many times. V is TRBV24-1 and J is TRBJ2-2; no clear D gene. V lost 0 bases to trimming and J lost 6 bases, with 4 bases between them. In germline, CDR1 is KGHDR, CDR2 SFDVKD. This CDR3 comprises 13 residues. The CDR3 reads CATSDLYSGELFF. In DNA form, the CDR3 reads TGTGCCACCAGTGATTTGTATTCCGGGGAGCTGTTTTTT.

For this clonotype: Just one base apart from a much larger clone, this may be a read error. The genes are TRBV20-1 and TRBJ2-1, with 8 bases matching TRBD1. The CDR3 extends over 15 amino acids. The germline gives CDR1 DFQATT, CDR2 SNEGSKA (reference sequence). The CDR3 DNA follows: TGCGGTGCTAAGTCCGGGACAGGCGACGGAGGTGAGCAGTTCTTC. It yields the protein CGAKSGTGDGGEQFF.

This clonotype was picked up many times. The chain employs TRBV29-1 and TRBJ2-5, with D unresolved. The germline CDR1 and CDR2 sequences are SQVTM and ANQGSEA. Trimming removed 7 bases at V and 1 base at J, with 10 bases between. The CDR3 extends over 12 amino acids. CDR3 sequence (DNA): TGCAGCGCGTCAGGATCCCAAGAGACCCAGTACTTC. Amino acid sequence: CSASGSQETQYF.

The table lists this clonotype with many counts. The V call is TRBV12-3 or TRBV12-4, the J call TRBJ2-7, with TRBD2 matching 16 bases. V dropped 4 bases and J dropped 6; count of bases not matched to a gene: 6. The CDR3 loop spans 16 amino acids. The CDR3 DNA reads as TGTGCCAGCAGTTCCCAGGGACTAGCGGGAGGGAGCGAGCAGTACTTC. Translated: CASSSQGLAGGSEQYF.

This clonotype showed up many times. This chain uses TRBV20-1 with TRBJ2-7; D may be TRBD2 (6 bases). Germline CDR1 is DFQATT and CDR2 is SNEGSKA (reference sequence). The V and J ends lost 6 bases and 3 bases respectively, with 15 bases between them. The CDR3 is 13 residues long. This chain's CDR3 is CSAFSMGGYEQYF. CDR3 bases: TGCAGTGCCTTTTCGATGGGGGGCTACGAGCAGTACTTC.

This clonotype was picked up many times. This sequence joins TRBV7-9 and TRBJ1-2; D is ambiguous. The germline V and J ends were trimmed by 8 bases and 6 bases, with 19 bases remaining between them. CDR3 length: 14 residues. Looked up from germline, CDR1 is SEHNR and CDR2 is FQNEAQ (reference sequence). The CDR3 here is CASSPLSTGNGYTF. As DNA, the CDR3 is TGTGCCAGCTCCCCCCTTTCCACGGGCAATGGCTACACCTTC.

The sample holds a few counts of this clonotype. This sequence joins TRBV2 and TRBJ2-2, with D uncertain. The V gene lost 7 bases and the J gene lost 2 bases, with 11 bases spanning the gap. From germline, CDR1 is SNHLY and CDR2 FYNNEI. The CDR3 loop spans 14 amino acids. CDR3 bases: TGTGCCAGCAACGTGTGGTCCAACACCGGGGAGCTGTTTTTT. This codes for CASNVWSNTGELFF.

This clonotype was counted at least ten times. V and J are TRBV20-1 and TRBJ1-2, with 9 bases identical to TRBD1. The CDR3 has 13 residues. V lost 4 bases, J lost 8 bases, and 8 bases stayed unmatched. Germline CDR1 is DFQATT and CDR2 is SNEGSKA (reference sequence). CDR3 sequence reads: CSATPQGARGYTF. The DNA for the CDR3 is TGCAGTGCTACCCCACAGGGGGCGAGAGGCTACACCTTC.

With regard to this clonotype: This may stem from a read error, because a much larger clone lies one nucleotide away. The chain carries TRBV4-3 and TRBJ2-5, with TRBD2 matching 8 bases. Trimming at V came to 0 bases and at J to 7 bases, leaving 7 bases not matched to a gene. Per germline, CDR1 LGHNA and CDR2 YSLEER. CDR3 length: 15 residues. CDR3 loop: CASSQDAGGGGTQYF. As DNA, the CDR3 is TGCGCCAGCAGCCAAGACGCGGGGGGAGGCGGGACCCAGTACTTC.

This clonotype was found many times. Here the CDR3 DNA reads TGTGCCAGCATTACACAGGGGGATCTAGGCGAGCAGTACTTC. Protein sequence: CASITQGDLGEQYF. The chain employs TRBV2 and TRBJ2-7; TRBD1 matches 8 bases. The CDR3 runs 14 residues. Trimming cost V 7 bases and J 6 bases; bases outside gene matches: 11. The germline gives CDR1 SNHLY, CDR2 FYNNEI.

This clonotype was observed many times. This rearrangement joins TRBV11-2 to TRBJ2-7, with 11 bases fitting TRBD2. V shed 1 base and J 1 base; nucleotides not matched to a gene: 3. CDR3 length: 16 residues. From germline, CDR1 is SGHAT and CDR2 FQNNGV. CDR3 sequence: CASSLGSSGGSYEQYF. CDR3 sequence (DNA): TGTGCCAGCAGCTTAGGGTCTAGCGGGGGGTCCTACGAGCAGTACTTC.

This clonotype was observed a handful of times. The gene calls are TRBV20-1 and TRBJ2-2, with TRBD2 identical over 8 bases. The CDR3 extends over 15 amino acids. The ends lost 3 bases at V and 4 bases at J; junction bases unmatched: 7. Germline loops: CDR1 DFQATT, CDR2 SNEGSKA (reference sequence). The CDR3 nucleotides are TGCAGTGCTAGCAGAGCGGGAGTTCCCACCGGGGAGCTGTTTTTT. Its protein is CSASRAGVPTGELFF.

This clonotype was seen at least ten times. The chain combines TRBV20-1 with TRBJ1-3; D is uncertain. The germline V gene encodes CDR1 DFQATT and CDR2 SNEGSKA (reference sequence). The CDR3 consists of 15 residues. Deletions cut 2 bases from V and 0 bases from J, with 11 bases between. This CDR3 is CSARPLSRSGNTIYF. The CDR3 DNA is TGCAGTGCTAGACCATTATCTCGCTCTGGAAACACCATATATTTT.

The chain is built from TRBV18 and TRBJ2-2; D remains unclear. The CDR3 spans 16 residues. Between the trimmed V and J ends, which lost 2 bases and 0 bases, there was a span of 10 bases. Germline V gene lookup returns CDR1 KGHSH and CDR2 LQKENI. CDR3 DNA: TGTGCCAGCTCACCATATAATCGGGCGAACACCGGGGAGCTGTTTTTT. This codes for CASSPYNRANTGELFF. Based on the CDR3 plus reference TRBV18 and TRBJ2-2, the full variable domain is NAGVMQNPRHLVRRRGQEARLRCSPMKGHSHVYWYRQLPEEGLKFMVYLQKENIIDESGMPKERFSAEFPKEGPSILRIQQVVRGDSAAYFCASSPYNRANTGELFFGEGSRLTVL.